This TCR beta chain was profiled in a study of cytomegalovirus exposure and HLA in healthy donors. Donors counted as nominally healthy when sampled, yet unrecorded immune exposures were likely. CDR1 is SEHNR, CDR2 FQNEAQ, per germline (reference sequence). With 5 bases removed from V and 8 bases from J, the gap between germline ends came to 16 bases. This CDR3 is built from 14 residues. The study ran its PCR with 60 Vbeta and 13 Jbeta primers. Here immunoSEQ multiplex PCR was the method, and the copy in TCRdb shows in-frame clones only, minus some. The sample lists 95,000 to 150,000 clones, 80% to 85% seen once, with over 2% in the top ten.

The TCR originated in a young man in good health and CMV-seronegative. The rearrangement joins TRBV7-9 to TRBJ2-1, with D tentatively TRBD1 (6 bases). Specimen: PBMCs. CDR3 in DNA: TGTGCCAGCAGCCGCAGGGGAACCGGCGATGAGCAGTTCTTC. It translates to CASSRRGTGDEQFF.